A single sample gave rise to the 23 T cell receptor beta chains below, sequenced in a study of regulatory T cells in long-lasting Graves disease. Researchers made TCR beta libraries by using iRepertoire HTBI primers and running Arm-PCR on CDR3 regions. One entry per CDR3 protein, called by TCRdb with MiXCR from the multiplex PCR reads. In the table there are hundreds of thousands of distinct CDR3 sequences, over 15% of which are singletons. Time point of the sample: newly diagnosed GD, antithyroid drugs for less than 3 months. Following extraction of RNA from PBMCs, that RNA was used to make the TCR library. The same sample was also studied in work on T cells in Graves' hyperthyroidism and ophthalmopathy.

The specimen was peripheral blood mononuclear cells (PBMCs), collected at new diagnosis, from a patient treated with antithyroid drugs. These receptors all stem from a middle-aged man with Graves disease.

This clonotype has a handful of counts. The rearrangement joins TRBV9 to TRBJ1-2; D remains ambiguous. The germline CDR1 and CDR2 sequences are SGDLS and YYNGEE. CDR3 length equals 13 residues. Trimming left V 3 bases short and J 8 bases short, with 14 bases between. CDR3 residues: CASSAGLWRGYTF. The CDR3 nucleotides read TGTGCCAGCAGCGCAGGACTCTGGCGAGGCTACACCTTC.

This clonotype turned up a few times. The CDR3 sequence: CASSWTGIEQYF. In nucleotides, the CDR3 is TGTGCCAGCAGTTGGACAGGGATCGAGCAGTACTTC. This chain connects TRBV11-2 to TRBJ2-7; 8 bases map to TRBD1. V trimming: 6 bases; J trimming: 6 bases; junction bases outside the gene matches: 4. Germline V lookup: CDR1 SGHAT, CDR2 FQNNGV. This CDR3 is built from 12 residues.

The J gene is TRBJ2-1, the V gene TRBV30; TRBD1 matches at 11 bases. V lost 4 bases to trimming and J lost 6 bases; unmatched junction nucleotides: 8. CDR1 is GTSNPN, CDR2 SVGIG, per germline (reference sequence). The CDR3 is 15 residues long. CDR3 in amino acids: CAWIRYGTGGNEQFF. The CDR3 coding sequence is TGTGCCTGGATAAGGTACGGGACAGGGGGCAATGAGCAGTTCTTC.

The gene calls are TRBV6-1 and TRBJ2-2, with a tentative D call TRBD1 (6 bases). CDR1 is MNHNS, CDR2 SASEGT, per germline. The CDR3 runs 15 residues. With 4 bases removed from V and 3 bases from J, the gap between germline ends came to 12 bases. In nucleotides, the CDR3 is TGTGCCAGCAGTGCTTACAGGGTGGACACCGGGGAGCTGTTTTTT. Translated: CASSAYRVDTGELFF.

This clonotype occurred once. V usage is TRBV6-5 and J usage is TRBJ2-1; 10 bases line up with TRBD2. CDR1 is MNHEY and CDR2 is SVGAGI in the germline V gene. V lost 2 bases, J lost 8 bases, and 15 bases stayed unmatched. The CDR3 is 18 amino acids. The CDR3 loop reads CASSYGETSGPQGDEQFF. For the CDR3, the DNA is TGTGCCAGCAGTTACGGGGAGACTAGCGGGCCCCAAGGGGATGAGCAGTTCTTC.

This clonotype was counted at least ten times. The V gene is TRBV6-2 or TRBV6-3, the J gene TRBJ2-5; perhaps D is TRBD1 or TRBD2 (5 bases each). V lost 0 bases and J 5 bases, leaving 16 bases between the germline ends. This CDR3 region has 16 residues. CDR1 is MNHEY and CDR2 is SVGEGT in the germline V gene. The CDR3 here is CASSYSKRGQRETQYF. DNA for the CDR3: TGTGCCAGCAGTTACTCGAAGAGGGGCCAGCGTGAGACCCAGTACTTC.

This clonotype occurred many times. This chain joins TRBV7-3 and TRBJ2-1; D ambiguous. Deletions cut 5 bases from V and 8 bases from J, with 16 bases between. The CDR3 covers 14 residues. Per germline, CDR1 SGHTA and CDR2 FQGTGA. The CDR3 here is CASSRGWGSDEQFF. The CDR3 DNA reads TGTGCCAGCAGCCGAGGTTGGGGTTCTGATGAGCAGTTCTTC.

The table lists this clonotype with a count of one. The rearrangement joins TRBV28 to TRBJ2-5; 10 nucleotides agree with TRBD1. The CDR3 loop spans 16 amino acids. CDR1 is MDHEN and CDR2 is SYDVKM in the germline V gene. V lost 3 bases, J lost 2 bases, and 6 bases stayed unmatched. CDR3 sequence (DNA): TGTGCCAGCAGTTTGCTAGGGACAGGGGTGCAAGAGACCCAGTACTTC. It translates to CASSLLGTGVQETQYF.

This clonotype occurred a few times. J is TRBJ2-1 and V is TRBV9; 9 nucleotides match TRBD2. The junction had 7 bases not matched to a gene; V was cut back by 4 bases and J by 5 bases. Germline V gene data show CDR1 as SGDLS and CDR2 as YYNGEE. The CDR3 is 15 residues long. CDR3 loop: CASSSGGGADNEQFF. Written as DNA, the CDR3 is TGTGCCAGCAGCAGCGGCGGGGGGGCAGACAATGAGCAGTTCTTC.

This clonotype was found many times. The CDR3 spells CASSLGAGNSYEQYF. The CDR3 DNA follows: TGCGCCAGCAGCTTGGGAGCGGGGAACTCCTACGAGCAGTACTTC. The chain links TRBV5-1 to TRBJ2-7; 7 positions agree with TRBD2. The CDR3 contains 15 residues. Germline values: CDR1 SGHRS, CDR2 YFSETQ. V was pared by 0 bases and J by 0 bases, with 3 bases of the junction left unmatched.

This clonotype has more than one count but fewer than ten. This chain joins TRBV6-5 and TRBJ1-6; D might be TRBD1 (5 bases). CDR1 MNHEY and CDR2 SVGAGI come from the germline V gene. CDR3 length equals 16 residues. The ends were cut back, 2 bases at V and 5 bases at J, with 13 bases in the middle. The CDR3 bases are TGTGCCAGCAGTTACCAACTTGACAGTGATAATTCACCCCTCCACTTT. It is translated as CASSYQLDSDNSPLHF.

At least ten counts were recorded for this clonotype. The chain has TRBV2 and TRBJ2-3, with D unresolved. The CDR3 is 15 amino acids. Trimming removed 11 bases from V and 1 base from J, with 19 bases in between. Germline CDR1 SNHLY, CDR2 FYNNEI. The CDR3 is CASFGIFSGTDTQYF. The CDR3 coding sequence is TGTGCCTCCTTCGGCATTTTTTCCGGCACAGATACGCAGTATTTT. The full variable domain, in which reference TRBV2 and TRBJ2-3 provide the parts outside the CDR3, is EPEVTQTPSHQVTQMGQEVILRCVPISNHLYFYWYRQILGQKVEFLVSFYNNEISEKSEIFDDQFSVERPDGSNFTLKIRSTKLEDSAMYFCASFGIFSGTDTQYFGPGTRLTVL.

This clonotype has a count of ten or more. At one end, the junction sequence differs from germline, possibly due to a read error. This chain connects TRBV10-3 to TRBJ1-1, with D possibly matching TRBD1 (5 bases). Germline V gene sequence: CDR1 ENHRY, CDR2 SYGVKD. The CDR3 is made up of 13 amino acids. CDR3 coding DNA: TGTGCCATCAGGGGACCAATGAACACTGAAGCTTTCTTC. This translates into CAIRGPMNTEAFF.

This clonotype was counted many times. The rearrangement links TRBV11-2 to TRBJ2-3; the D call may be TRBD1 or TRBD2 (5 bases each). CDR3 length equals 16 residues. With 4 bases removed from V and 2 bases from J, the gap between germline ends came to 16 bases. Germline assignment: CDR1 SGHAT and CDR2 FQNNGV. The CDR3 bases are TGTGCCAGCAGCTCAAGAGGGGTTAGCCCCACAGATACGCAGTATTTT. The encoded protein is CASSSRGVSPTDTQYF.

This clonotype was detected many times. The chain has TRBV5-4 and TRBJ2-3; the match to TRBD2 covers 10 bases. The CDR3 covers 17 residues. The J segment lost 0 bases and the V segment lost 7 bases, leaving 11 bases of the junction unmatched. Germline-derived CDR1 and CDR2 are SGHNT and YYREEE (reference sequence). CDR3 sequence: CASSGLAGVLSTDTQYF. CDR3 in DNA: TGTGCCAGCTCTGGCCTAGCGGGGGTGCTGAGCACAGATACGCAGTATTTT.

This clonotype was picked up a small number of times. A read error may produce the germline difference seen at one junction end. V and J are TRBV20-1 and TRBJ2-7; possibly TRBD2 for D (6 bases). Per germline, CDR1 DFQATT and CDR2 SNEGSKA (reference sequence). This CDR3 has 12 amino acids. The CDR3 reads CSARDRGDEQCF. In DNA form, the CDR3 reads TGCAGTGCTAGAGACCGCGGGGACGAGCAGTGCTTC.

This clonotype was recorded many times. This rearrangement joins TRBV28 to TRBJ1-1; D unclear. Trimming pared 7 bases from V and 6 bases from J, leaving 12 bases between. CDR1 is MDHEN, CDR2 SYDVKM, per germline. There are 12 residues in the CDR3. The CDR3: CASNEREAEAFF. CDR3 coding DNA: TGTGCCAGCAATGAGAGGGAGGCTGAAGCTTTCTTT.

This clonotype was found many times. The chain links TRBV30 to TRBJ1-5, with 7 bases identical to TRBD1. CDR1 is GTSNPN and CDR2 is SVGIG in the germline V gene (reference sequence). V shed 1 base, J shed 6 bases, and the junction held 3 bases outside the gene matches. This CDR3 spans 13 amino acids. CDR3 amino acids: CAWSAGQAQPQHF. The DNA of the CDR3 is TGTGCCTGGAGTGCTGGACAGGCTCAGCCCCAGCATTTT.

This chain links TRBV15 with TRBJ2-1; D gene ambiguous. This CDR3 contains 13 residues. Germline CDR1 LNHNV, CDR2 YYDKDF (reference sequence). V lost 1 base, J lost 8 bases, and 9 bases lay in between. CDR3 residues: CATSRGGTDEQFF. The CDR3 coding sequence is TGTGCCACCAGCAGAGGGGGAACTGATGAGCAGTTCTTC.

The chain carries TRBV7-3 and TRBJ2-2, with a possible D match to TRBD2 (6 bases). Germline V gene data show CDR1 as SGHTA and CDR2 as FQGTGA. This CDR3 is 14 amino acids long. V dropped 3 bases and J dropped 3 bases, with 8 bases sitting between them. CDR3 sequence: CASSFGTDTGELFF. CDR3 bases: TGTGCCAGCAGCTTCGGGACTGACACCGGGGAGCTGTTTTTT.

This chain connects TRBV4-2 to TRBJ2-7; TRBD2 agrees at 7 bases. V lost 1 base to trimming and J lost 4 bases; unmatched junction nucleotides: 4. Germline loops: CDR1 LGHNA, CDR2 YNFKEQ. The CDR3 length is 14 residues. The CDR3 sequence is CASSQVSSGYEQYF. The CDR3 bases are TGTGCCAGCAGCCAAGTGTCTAGCGGTTACGAGCAGTACTTC.

This clonotype showed up many times. The chain combines TRBV18 with TRBJ1-6, with TRBD1 identical over 7 bases. The CDR3 has 14 amino acids. V dropped 6 bases and J dropped 8; count of bases not matched to a gene: 7. In germline, CDR1 is KGHSH, CDR2 LQKENI. The DNA for the CDR3 is TGTGCCAGCTCCGCGACAGGGCGAGATTCACCCCTCCACTTT. Amino acid sequence: CASSATGRDSPLHF.

This clonotype was recorded only once. This chain joins TRBV30 and TRBJ2-2, with D possibly TRBD2 on 5 matching bases. In germline, CDR1 is GTSNPN, CDR2 SVGIG (reference sequence). V shed 8 bases and J shed 2 bases, with 15 bases lying between them. The CDR3 covers 14 residues. The CDR3 DNA sequence: TGTGCCGGAGCGAGGACTTCCAACACCGGGGAGCTGTTTTTT. This sequence encodes CAGARTSNTGELFF.